The present T cell receptor (beta chain) was sequenced within a study of T-cell memory formation after mild COVID-19. The CDR3 is 15 residues long. The V segment lost 6 bases and the J segment 3 bases; nucleotides outside the gene matches: 9. A single record per CDR3 protein comes from TCRdb applying MiXCR to the 5' RACE reads. The sample yields around 340,000 distinct CDR3 sequences, approximately 14% seen once. This clonotype was seen more than once but under ten times. Source material: PBMCs or a T cell subset sorted from them (not recorded which). The gene calls are TRBV12-3 or TRBV12-4 and TRBJ2-3; 7 nucleotides align to TRBD1. The sequence derives from a young man who had mild COVID-19 (a few samples of this study predate the infection). Cell type and time point are not known. CDR3 loop: CASRDTGDRTDTQYF. CDR3 bases: TGTGCCAGCAGGGATACAGGGGATAGGACAGATACGCAGTATTTT.